One and the same sample provided the 8 T cell receptor beta chains below, sequenced in a study of OX40 agonist ivuxolimab in advanced cancers. The method was immunoSEQ multiplex PCR; TCRdb's version includes in-frame clones alone and lacks a portion of them. The table lists some 87,000 clones, 70% to 90% of them singletons. Sample: CD4+ or CD8+ T cells sorted from blood, taken in a trial of the OX40 agonist ivuxolimab. The receptor set was obtained from an adult with an advanced solid tumor such as melanoma, head and neck, liver or kidney cancer.

V gene TRBV28 combines with J gene TRBJ1-1, with TRBD1 matching over 8 bases. After removal of 4 bases from V and 4 bases from J, the junction contained 14 bases not matched to a gene. The germline V gene has CDR1 MDHEN and CDR2 SYDVKM. CDR3 length equals 17 residues. The CDR3 nucleotides read TGTGCCAGCAGTTACCAAGGACAGGGACCAAGGGGCACTGAAGCTTTCTTT. It codes for CASSYQGQGPRGTEAFF.

The chain is built from TRBV29-1 and TRBJ2-2; possible D gene TRBD1, 6 bases. This CDR3 comprises 14 residues. V lost 7 bases to trimming and J lost 3 bases, with 15 bases between them. Germline CDR1 is SQVTM and CDR2 is ANQGSEA. This CDR3 is CSGLDSRDTGELFF. The CDR3 DNA reads as TGCAGCGGACTGGACAGCAGGGACACCGGGGAGCTGTTTTTT.

The count of this clone is one. V is TRBV6-5 and J is TRBJ1-1; possibly TRBD1 for D (5 bases). Per the germline V gene, CDR1 is MNHEY and CDR2 is SVGAGI. The CDR3 is 13 residues long. Trimming left V 2 bases short and J 7 bases short, with 11 bases between. CDR3 protein: CASSYGGVIEAFF. The DNA for the CDR3 is TGTGCCAGCAGTTACGGGGGGGTAATTGAAGCTTTCTTT.

The chain is built from TRBV15 and TRBJ2-3, with 9 bases that match TRBD2. Trimming at V came to 3 bases and at J to 7 bases, leaving 5 bases not matched to a gene. CDR1 LNHNV and CDR2 YYDKDF come from the germline V gene (reference sequence). The CDR3 loop spans 14 amino acids. The CDR3 sequence is CATSSASGTYTQYF. The CDR3, as DNA: TGTGCCACCAGCAGTGCTAGCGGGACATATACGCAGTATTTT. The variable domain in full, completed from reference TRBV15 and TRBJ2-3, reads DAMVIQNPRYQVTQFGKPVTLSCSQTLNHNVMYWYQQKSSQAPKLLFHYYDKDFNNEADTPDNFQSRRPNTSFCFLDIRSPGLGDTAMYLCATSSASGTYTQYFGPGTRLTVL.

This chain links TRBV2 with TRBJ2-2, with 10 bases matching TRBD1. This CDR3 contains 16 residues. Germline V gene data show CDR1 as SNHLY and CDR2 as FYNNEI. Unmatched junction bases numbered 6, after V lost 5 bases and J lost 3 bases. The CDR3 spells CASSRRTGGDTGELFF. In DNA form, the CDR3 reads TGTGCCAGCAGTCGGCGGACAGGGGGTGACACCGGGGAGCTGTTTTTT.

This rearrangement joins TRBV18 to TRBJ1-5; unclear D gene. The CDR3 loop spans 14 amino acids. CDR1 KGHSH and CDR2 LQKENI come from the germline V gene. V was trimmed by 6 bases and J by 2 bases, leaving 11 bases between them. The CDR3 protein is CASSLAVGNQPQHF. DNA for the CDR3: TGTGCCAGCTCGCTGGCCGTGGGCAATCAGCCCCAGCATTTT.

CDR3 bases: TGTGCCAGCAGTGAATACGGGACCGTCGCTGAAGCTTTCTTT. Encoded protein: CASSEYGTVAEAFF. The rearrangement joins TRBV25-1 to TRBJ1-1, with a tentative D call TRBD1 (5 bases). The V gene lost 0 bases and the J gene lost 6 bases, with 11 bases spanning the gap. Per the germline V gene, CDR1 is MGHDK and CDR2 is SYGVNS. CDR3 length equals 14 residues.

J is TRBJ1-1 and V is TRBV2; D not certain. V shed 1 base and J shed 5 bases, with 5 bases lying between them. Germline CDR1 reads SNHLY; CDR2 reads FYNNEI. This CDR3 has 12 residues. The CDR3 here is CASSEGMTEAFF. For the CDR3, the DNA is TGTGCCAGCAGTGAAGGGATGACTGAAGCTTTCTTT. The whole variable domain, remainder taken from reference TRBV2 and TRBJ1-1, is EPEVTQTPSHQVTQMGQEVILRCVPISNHLYFYWYRQILGQKVEFLVSFYNNEISEKSEIFDDQFSVERPDGSNFTLKIRSTKLEDSAMYFCASSEGMTEAFFGQGTRLTVV.